This T cell receptor beta chain was recovered during a study of read filtering for tumor transcriptome and immune sequencing. Study information: The cohort had some 16 men and more than 11 women aged roughly 47 to 80, mean about 70 years. Study outcomes and limitations: In IR-seq, single-read clonotypes were approximately 79% of clonotypes but around 3.2% of reads. Dropping single-read clonotypes raised IR-seq and RNA-seq shared-clonotype correlation. Sorted CD138-negative bone marrow cells were not purified T cells.

Molecular barcoded adaptors covering alpha/delta and beta/gamma chains were used on roughly 370 ng RNA. MiXCR, run by TCRdb on the reads, gives a single entry per CDR3 protein. The sample has more than 20,000 distinct CDR3 sequences, about 20% seen once; the top ten hold more than 45%. The CDR3 has 15 residues. With 1 base removed from V and 1 base from J, the gap between germline ends came to 8 bases. Per the germline V gene, CDR1 is SGHRS and CDR2 is YFSETQ. This clonotype was detected a few times. Its antigen is as yet unknown. The clonotype comes from a donor over 35 with multiple myeloma. V is TRBV5-1 and J is TRBJ2-2; weak D call: TRBD2 (6 bases). Material for sequencing was a population of CD138-negative cells sorted from bone marrow. The CDR3 bases are TGCGCCAGCAGCTTGTTTAGCGGGAACACCGGGGAGCTGTTTTTT. Its translation: CASSLFSGNTGELFF. Full variable domain (missing parts from reference TRBV5-1 and TRBJ2-2): KAGVTQTPRYLIKTRGQQVTLSCSPISGHRSVSWYQQTPGQGLQFLFEYFSETQRNKGNFPGRFSGRQFSNSRSEMNVSTLELGDSALYLCASSLFSGNTGELFFGEGSRLTVL.